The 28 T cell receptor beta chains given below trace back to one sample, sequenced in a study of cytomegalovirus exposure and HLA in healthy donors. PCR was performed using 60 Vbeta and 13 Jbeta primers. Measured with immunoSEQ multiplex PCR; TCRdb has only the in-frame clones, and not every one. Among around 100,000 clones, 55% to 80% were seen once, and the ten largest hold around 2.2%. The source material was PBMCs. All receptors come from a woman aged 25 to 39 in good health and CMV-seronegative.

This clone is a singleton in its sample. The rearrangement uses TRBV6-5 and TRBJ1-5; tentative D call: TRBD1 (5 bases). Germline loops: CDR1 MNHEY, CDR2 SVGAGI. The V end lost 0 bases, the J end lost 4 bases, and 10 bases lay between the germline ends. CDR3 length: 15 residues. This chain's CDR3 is CASSYSGRVNQPQHF. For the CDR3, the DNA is TGTGCCAGCAGTTACTCAGGCAGGGTTAATCAGCCCCAGCATTTT.

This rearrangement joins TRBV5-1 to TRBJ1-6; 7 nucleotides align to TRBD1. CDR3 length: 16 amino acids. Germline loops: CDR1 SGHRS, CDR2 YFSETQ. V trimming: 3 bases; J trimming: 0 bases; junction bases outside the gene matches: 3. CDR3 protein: CASSSQGSSYNSPLHF. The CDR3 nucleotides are TGCGCCAGCAGCTCACAGGGGAGCTCCTATAATTCACCCCTCCACTTT.

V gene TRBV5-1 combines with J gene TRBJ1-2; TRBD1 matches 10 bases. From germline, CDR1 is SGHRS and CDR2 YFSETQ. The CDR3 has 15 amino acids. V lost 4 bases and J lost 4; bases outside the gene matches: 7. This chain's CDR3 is CASSPGTGDRYGYTF. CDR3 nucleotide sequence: TGCGCCAGCAGCCCCGGGACAGGGGATCGCTATGGCTACACCTTC. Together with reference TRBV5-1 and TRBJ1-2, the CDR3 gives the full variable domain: KAGVTQTPRYLIKTRGQQVTLSCSPISGHRSVSWYQQTPGQGLQFLFEYFSETQRNKGNFPGRFSGRQFSNSRSEMNVSTLELGDSALYLCASSPGTGDRYGYTFGSGTRLTVV.

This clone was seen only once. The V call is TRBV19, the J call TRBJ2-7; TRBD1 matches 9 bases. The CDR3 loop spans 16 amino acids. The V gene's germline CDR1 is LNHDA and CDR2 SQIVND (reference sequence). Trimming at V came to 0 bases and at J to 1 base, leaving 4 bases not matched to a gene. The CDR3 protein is CASSIEADRGSYEQYF. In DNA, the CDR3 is TGTGCCAGTAGTATAGAAGCGGACAGGGGTTCCTACGAGCAGTACTTC.

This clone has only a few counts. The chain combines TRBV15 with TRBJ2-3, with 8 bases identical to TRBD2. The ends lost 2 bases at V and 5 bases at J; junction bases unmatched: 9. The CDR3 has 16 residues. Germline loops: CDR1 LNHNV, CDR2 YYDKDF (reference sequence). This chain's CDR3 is CATSRPRAGEGDTQYF. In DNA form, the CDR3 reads TGTGCCACCAGCAGACCTCGAGCGGGAGAGGGAGATACGCAGTATTTT.

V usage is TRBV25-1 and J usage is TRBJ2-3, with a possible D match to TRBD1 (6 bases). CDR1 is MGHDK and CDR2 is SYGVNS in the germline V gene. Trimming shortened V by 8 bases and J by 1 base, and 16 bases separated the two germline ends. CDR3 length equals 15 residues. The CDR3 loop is CASGNRVLGTDTQYF. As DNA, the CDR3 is TGTGCCAGCGGGAACAGGGTGTTAGGCACAGATACGCAGTATTTT.

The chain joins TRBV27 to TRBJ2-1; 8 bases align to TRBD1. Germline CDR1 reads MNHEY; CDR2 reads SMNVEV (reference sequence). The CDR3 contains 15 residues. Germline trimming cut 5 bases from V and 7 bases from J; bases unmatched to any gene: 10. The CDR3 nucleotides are TGTGCCAGCAGTGAAGGACAGGGCTGGTCTAATGAGCAGTTCTTC. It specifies CASSEGQGWSNEQFF.

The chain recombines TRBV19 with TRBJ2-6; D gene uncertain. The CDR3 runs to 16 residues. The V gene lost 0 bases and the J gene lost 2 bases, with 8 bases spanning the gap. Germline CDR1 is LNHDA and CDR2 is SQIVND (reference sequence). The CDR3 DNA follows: TGTGCCAGTAGTATAGAAGGTACAGCTGGGGCCAACGTCCTGACTTTC. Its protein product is CASSIEGTAGANVLTF.

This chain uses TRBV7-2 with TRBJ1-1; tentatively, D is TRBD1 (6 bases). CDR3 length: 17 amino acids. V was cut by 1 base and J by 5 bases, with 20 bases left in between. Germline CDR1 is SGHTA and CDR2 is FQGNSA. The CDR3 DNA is TGTGCCAGCAGCTTAGACGCACCAGGGGCCTATGGGACTGAAGCTTTCTTT. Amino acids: CASSLDAPGAYGTEAFF.

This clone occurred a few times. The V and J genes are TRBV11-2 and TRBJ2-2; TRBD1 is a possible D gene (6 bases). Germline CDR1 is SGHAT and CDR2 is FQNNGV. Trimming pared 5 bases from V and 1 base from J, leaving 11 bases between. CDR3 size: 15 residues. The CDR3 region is CASSRLTGNTGELFF. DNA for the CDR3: TGTGCCAGCAGCCGGCTGACAGGGAACACCGGGGAGCTGTTTTTT.

In nucleotides, the CDR3 is TGCGCCAGCAGCCAAGATCAGGGCTACGAGCAGTACTTC. It yields the protein CASSQDQGYEQYF. V and J are TRBV4-3 and TRBJ2-7; D possibly corresponds to TRBD1 (5 bases). The germline V gene has CDR1 LGHNA and CDR2 YSLEER. The CDR3 contains 13 residues. The V gene lost 0 bases and the J gene lost 3 bases, with 6 bases spanning the gap.

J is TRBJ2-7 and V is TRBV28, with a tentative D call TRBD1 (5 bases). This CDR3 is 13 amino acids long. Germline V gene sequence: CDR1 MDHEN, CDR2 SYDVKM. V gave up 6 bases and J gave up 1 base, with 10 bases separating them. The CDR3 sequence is CASRSGQSYEQYF. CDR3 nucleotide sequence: TGTGCCAGCAGATCCGGACAATCCTACGAGCAGTACTTC.

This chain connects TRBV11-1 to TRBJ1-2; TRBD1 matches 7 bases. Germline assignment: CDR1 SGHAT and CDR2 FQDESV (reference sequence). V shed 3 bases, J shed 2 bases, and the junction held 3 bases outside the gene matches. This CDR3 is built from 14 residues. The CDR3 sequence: CASSFGDRNYGYTF. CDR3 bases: TGTGCCAGCAGCTTTGGGGACAGAAACTATGGCTACACCTTC.

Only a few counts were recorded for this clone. Written as DNA, the CDR3 is TGTGCCAGCCCACGGACAGGGCCCTACGAGCAGTACTTC. Its translation is CASPRTGPYEQYF. The rearrangement joins TRBV6-5 to TRBJ2-7; 8 bases agree with TRBD1. V lost 8 bases to trimming and J lost 2 bases; unmatched junction nucleotides: 5. The germline V gene has CDR1 MNHEY and CDR2 SVGAGI. The CDR3 extends over 13 amino acids.

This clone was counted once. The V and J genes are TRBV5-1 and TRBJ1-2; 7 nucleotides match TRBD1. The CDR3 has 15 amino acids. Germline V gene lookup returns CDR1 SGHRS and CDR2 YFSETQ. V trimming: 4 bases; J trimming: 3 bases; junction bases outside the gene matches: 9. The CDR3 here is CASSLIGGADYGYTF. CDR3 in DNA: TGCGCCAGCAGCCTAATAGGGGGCGCGGACTATGGCTACACCTTC. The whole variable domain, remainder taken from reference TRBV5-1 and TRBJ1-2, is KAGVTQTPRYLIKTRGQQVTLSCSPISGHRSVSWYQQTPGQGLQFLFEYFSETQRNKGNFPGRFSGRQFSNSRSEMNVSTLELGDSALYLCASSLIGGADYGYTFGSGTRLTVV.

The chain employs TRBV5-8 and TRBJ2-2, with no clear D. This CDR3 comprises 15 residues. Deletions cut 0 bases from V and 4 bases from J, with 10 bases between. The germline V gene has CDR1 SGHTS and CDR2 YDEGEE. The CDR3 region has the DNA TGTGCCAGCAGCTTGGCGTTTGGCGGCACCGGGGAGCTGTTTTTT. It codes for CASSLAFGGTGELFF.

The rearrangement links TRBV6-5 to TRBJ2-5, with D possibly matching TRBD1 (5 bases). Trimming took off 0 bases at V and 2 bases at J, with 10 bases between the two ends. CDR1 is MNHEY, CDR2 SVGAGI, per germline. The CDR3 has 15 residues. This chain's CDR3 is CASSYSETDQETQYF. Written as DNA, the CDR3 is TGTGCCAGCAGTTACTCCGAGACAGATCAAGAGACCCAGTACTTC.

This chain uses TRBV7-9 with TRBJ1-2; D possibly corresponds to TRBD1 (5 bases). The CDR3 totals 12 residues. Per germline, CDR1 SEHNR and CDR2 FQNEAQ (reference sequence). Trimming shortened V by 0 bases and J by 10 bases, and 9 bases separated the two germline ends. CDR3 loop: CASSLAGVDYTF. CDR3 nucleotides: TGTGCCAGCAGCTTAGCAGGGGTTGACTACACCTTC.

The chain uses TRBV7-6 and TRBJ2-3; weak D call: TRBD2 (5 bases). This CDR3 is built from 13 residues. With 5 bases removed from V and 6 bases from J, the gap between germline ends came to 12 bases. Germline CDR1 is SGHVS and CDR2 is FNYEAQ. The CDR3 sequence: CASSRLGVDTQYF. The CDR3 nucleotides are TGTGCCAGCAGCCGCCTGGGAGTTGATACGCAGTATTTT.

CDR3 residues: CASSYSGTTSYEQYF. As DNA, the CDR3 is TGTGCCAGCAGTTACTCGGGCACCACCTCCTACGAGCAGTACTTC. V and J are TRBV6-5 and TRBJ2-7; the D is unclear. Trimming took off 0 bases at V and 0 bases at J, with 9 bases between the two ends. CDR1 is MNHEY, CDR2 SVGAGI, per germline. CDR3 size: 15 residues.

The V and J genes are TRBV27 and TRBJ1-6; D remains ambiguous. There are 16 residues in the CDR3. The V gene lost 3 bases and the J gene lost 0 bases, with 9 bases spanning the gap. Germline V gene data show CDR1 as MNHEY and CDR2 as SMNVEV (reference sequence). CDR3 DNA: TGTGCCAGCAGTTTTGAGGGAGGCTCCTATAATTCACCCCTCCACTTT. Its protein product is CASSFEGGSYNSPLHF.

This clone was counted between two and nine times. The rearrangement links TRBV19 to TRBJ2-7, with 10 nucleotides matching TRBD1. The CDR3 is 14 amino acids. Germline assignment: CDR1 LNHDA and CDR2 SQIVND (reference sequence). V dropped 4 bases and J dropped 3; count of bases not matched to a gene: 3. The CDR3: CASSKTGGLYEQYF. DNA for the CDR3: TGTGCCAGTAGTAAGACAGGGGGCCTCTACGAGCAGTACTTC.

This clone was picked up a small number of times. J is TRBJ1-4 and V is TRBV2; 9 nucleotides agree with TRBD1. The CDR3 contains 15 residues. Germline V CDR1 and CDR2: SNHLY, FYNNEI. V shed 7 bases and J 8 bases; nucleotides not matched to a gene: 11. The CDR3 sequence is CASTQGGQGGEKLFF. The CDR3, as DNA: TGTGCCAGCACCCAGGGGGGACAGGGAGGGGAAAAACTGTTTTTT. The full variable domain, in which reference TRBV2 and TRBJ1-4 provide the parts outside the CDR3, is EPEVTQTPSHQVTQMGQEVILRCVPISNHLYFYWYRQILGQKVEFLVSFYNNEISEKSEIFDDQFSVERPDGSNFTLKIRSTKLEDSAMYFCASTQGGQGGEKLFFGSGTQLSVL.

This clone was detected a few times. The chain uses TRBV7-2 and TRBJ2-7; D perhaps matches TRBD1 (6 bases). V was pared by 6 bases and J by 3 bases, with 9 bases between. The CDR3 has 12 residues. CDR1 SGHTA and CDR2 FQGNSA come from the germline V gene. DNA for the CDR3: TGTGCCAGCAGTAGAGGGGGCTACGAGCAGTACTTC. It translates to CASSRGGYEQYF. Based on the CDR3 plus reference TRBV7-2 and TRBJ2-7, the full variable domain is GAGVSQSPSNKVTEKGKDVELRCDPISGHTALYWYRQSLGQGLEFLIYFQGNSAPDKSGLPSDRFSAERTGGSVSTLTIQRTQQEDSAVYLCASSRGGYEQYFGPGTRLTVT.

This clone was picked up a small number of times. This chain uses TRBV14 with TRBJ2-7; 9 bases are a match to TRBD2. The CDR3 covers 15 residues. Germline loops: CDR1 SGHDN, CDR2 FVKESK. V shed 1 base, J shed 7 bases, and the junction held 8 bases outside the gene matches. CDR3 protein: CASSQGLAGRWEQYF. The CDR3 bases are TGTGCCAGCAGCCAAGGGCTAGCGGGACGGTGGGAGCAGTACTTC.

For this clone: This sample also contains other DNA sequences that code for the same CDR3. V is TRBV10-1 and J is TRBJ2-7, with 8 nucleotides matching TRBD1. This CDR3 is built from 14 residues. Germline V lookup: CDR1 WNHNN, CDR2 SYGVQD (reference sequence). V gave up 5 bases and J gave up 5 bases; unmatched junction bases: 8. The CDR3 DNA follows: TGCGCCAGCAGTCCGGACAGGGCATCAAACGAGCAGTACTTC. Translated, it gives CASSPDRASNEQYF.

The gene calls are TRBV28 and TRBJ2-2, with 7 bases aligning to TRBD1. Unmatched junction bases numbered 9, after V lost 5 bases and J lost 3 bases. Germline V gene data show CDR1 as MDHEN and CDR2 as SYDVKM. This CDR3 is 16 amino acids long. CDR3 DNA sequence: TGTGCCAGCAGTACAGACAGGGAGCGGTACACCGGGGAGCTGTTTTTT. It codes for CASSTDRERYTGELFF.

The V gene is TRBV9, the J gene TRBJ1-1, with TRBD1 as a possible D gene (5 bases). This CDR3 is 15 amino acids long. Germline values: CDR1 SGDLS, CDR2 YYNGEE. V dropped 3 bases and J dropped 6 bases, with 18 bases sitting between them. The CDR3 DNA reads TGTGCCAGCAGCGCGGGCACAGGCTCCTGTCCTGAAGCTTTCTTT. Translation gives CASSAGTGSCPEAFF.